Given below is one TCR beta chain in context. Distinct nucleotide sequences in the sample also encode this CDR3. These data are taken from a study of shared clonotypes between healthy human individuals. Some clones are missing from TCRdb's copy, which holds only in-frame ones; the method was immunoSEQ multiplex PCR. The table records some 2.3 million clones, 93% of them present only once. The CDR3 consists of 14 residues. Losses at the gene ends were 6 bases for V and 3 bases for J; bases not matched to a gene: 6. Germline-derived CDR1 and CDR2 are SGHAT and FQNNGV. What was sequenced was naive CD4+ T cells from PBMCs. Subset: CD45RA+ positively selected. This sequence originates from a man younger than 30 in good health. Some clones in this sample may be carry-over from other donors' samples. This chain links TRBV11-2 with TRBJ1-1, with TRBD1 matching over 8 bases. The CDR3 DNA reads TGTGCCAGCAGTTTCGACAGGGGAGACACTGAAGCTTTCTTT. Its protein product is CASSFDRGDTEAFF.